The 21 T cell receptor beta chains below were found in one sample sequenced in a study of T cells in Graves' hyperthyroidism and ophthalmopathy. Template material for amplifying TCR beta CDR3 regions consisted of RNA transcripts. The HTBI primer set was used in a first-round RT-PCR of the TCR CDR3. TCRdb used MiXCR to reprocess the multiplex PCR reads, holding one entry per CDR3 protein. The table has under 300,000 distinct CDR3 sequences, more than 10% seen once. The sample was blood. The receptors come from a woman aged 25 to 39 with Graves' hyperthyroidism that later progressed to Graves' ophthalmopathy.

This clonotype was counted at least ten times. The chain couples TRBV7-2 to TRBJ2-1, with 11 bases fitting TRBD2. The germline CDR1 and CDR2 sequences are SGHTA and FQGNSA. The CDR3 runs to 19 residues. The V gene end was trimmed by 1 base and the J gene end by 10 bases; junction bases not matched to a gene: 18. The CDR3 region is CASSLDGWVTSGRRGEQFF. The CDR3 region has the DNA TGTGCCAGCAGCTTAGATGGTTGGGTTACTAGCGGGAGACGGGGAGAGCAGTTCTTC.

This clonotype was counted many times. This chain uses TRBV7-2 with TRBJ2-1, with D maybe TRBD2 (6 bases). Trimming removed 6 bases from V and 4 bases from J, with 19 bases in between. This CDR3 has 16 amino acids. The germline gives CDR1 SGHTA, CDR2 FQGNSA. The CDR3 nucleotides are TGTGCCAGCAGGTCTGGGGCGGGACTCCTATACAATGAGCAGTTCTTC. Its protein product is CASRSGAGLLYNEQFF.

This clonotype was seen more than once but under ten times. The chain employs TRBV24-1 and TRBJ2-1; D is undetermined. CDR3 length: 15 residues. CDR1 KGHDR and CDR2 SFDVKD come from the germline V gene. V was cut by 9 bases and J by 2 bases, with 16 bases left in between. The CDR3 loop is CATQRSDLAYNEQFF. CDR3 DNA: TGTGCCACCCAACGAAGCGATTTGGCCTACAATGAGCAGTTCTTC.

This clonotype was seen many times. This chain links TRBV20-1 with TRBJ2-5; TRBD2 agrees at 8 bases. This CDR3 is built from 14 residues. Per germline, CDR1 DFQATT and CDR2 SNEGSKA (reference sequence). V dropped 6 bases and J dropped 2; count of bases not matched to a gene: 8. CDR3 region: CSAQKIAGQETQYF. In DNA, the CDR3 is TGCAGTGCCCAAAAGATAGCGGGACAAGAGACCCAGTACTTC.

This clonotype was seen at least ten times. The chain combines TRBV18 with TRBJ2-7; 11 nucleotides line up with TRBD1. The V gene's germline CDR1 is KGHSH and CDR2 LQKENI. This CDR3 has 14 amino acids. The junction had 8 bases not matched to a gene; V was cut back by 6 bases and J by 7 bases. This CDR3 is CASSDRGPQGEQYF. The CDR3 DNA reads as TGTGCCAGCTCGGACAGGGGGCCCCAGGGGGAGCAGTACTTC.

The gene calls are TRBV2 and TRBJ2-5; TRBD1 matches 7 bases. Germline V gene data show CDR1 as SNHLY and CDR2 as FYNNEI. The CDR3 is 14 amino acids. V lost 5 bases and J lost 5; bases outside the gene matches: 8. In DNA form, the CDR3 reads TGTGCCAGCAGTCCAATACAGGGGAGCGAGACCCAGTACTTC. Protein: CASSPIQGSETQYF.

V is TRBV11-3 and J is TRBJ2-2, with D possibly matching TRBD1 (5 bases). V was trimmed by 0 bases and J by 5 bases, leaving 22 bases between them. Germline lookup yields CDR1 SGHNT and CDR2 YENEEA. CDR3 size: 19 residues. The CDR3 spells CASSLDPIFRQGMTGELFF. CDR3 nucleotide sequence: TGTGCCAGCAGCTTAGATCCGATTTTCAGGCAGGGAATGACCGGGGAGCTGTTTTTT. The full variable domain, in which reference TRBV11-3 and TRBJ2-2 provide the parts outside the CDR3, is EAGVVQSPRYKIIEKKQPVAFWCNPISGHNTLYWYLQNLGQGPELLIRYENEEAVDDSQLPKDRFSAERLKGVDSTLKIQPAELGDSAVYLCASSLDPIFRQGMTGELFFGEGSRLTVL.

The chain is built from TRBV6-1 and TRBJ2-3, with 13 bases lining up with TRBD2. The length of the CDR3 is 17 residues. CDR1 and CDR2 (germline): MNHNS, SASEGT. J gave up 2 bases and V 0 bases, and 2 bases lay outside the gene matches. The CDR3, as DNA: TGTGCCAGCAGTGAAGCACTAGCGGGAGGGGACACAGATACGCAGTATTTT. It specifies CASSEALAGGDTDTQYF.

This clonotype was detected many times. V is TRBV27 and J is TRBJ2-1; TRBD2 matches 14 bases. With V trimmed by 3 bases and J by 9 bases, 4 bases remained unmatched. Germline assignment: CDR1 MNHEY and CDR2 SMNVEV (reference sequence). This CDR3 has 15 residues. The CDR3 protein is CASSLTSGRVFEQFF. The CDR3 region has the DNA TGTGCCAGCAGTTTGACTAGCGGGAGGGTCTTTGAGCAGTTCTTC.

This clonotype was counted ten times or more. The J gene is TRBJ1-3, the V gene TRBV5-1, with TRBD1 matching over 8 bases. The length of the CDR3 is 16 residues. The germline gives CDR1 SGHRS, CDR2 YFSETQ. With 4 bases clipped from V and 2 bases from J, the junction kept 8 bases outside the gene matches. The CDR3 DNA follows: TGCGCCAGCAGCGTTACAGGGGGAGTAACTGGAAACACCATATATTTT. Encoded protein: CASSVTGGVTGNTIYF.

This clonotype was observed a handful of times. This CDR3 is CASRGEQYF. The CDR3 nucleotides read TGCGCCAGCAGAGGGGAGCAGTACTTC. The V gene is TRBV5-1, the J gene TRBJ2-7; D is uncertain. This CDR3 has 9 residues. Germline CDR1 reads SGHRS; CDR2 reads YFSETQ. Trimming removed 5 bases at V and 7 bases at J, with 4 bases between.

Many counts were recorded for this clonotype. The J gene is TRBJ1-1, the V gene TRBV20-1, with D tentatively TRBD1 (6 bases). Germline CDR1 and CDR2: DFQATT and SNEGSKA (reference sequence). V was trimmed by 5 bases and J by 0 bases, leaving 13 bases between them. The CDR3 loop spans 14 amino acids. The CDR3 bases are TGCAGTGCTCTTGTTGGACAGATGAACACTGAAGCTTTCTTT. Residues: CSALVGQMNTEAFF.

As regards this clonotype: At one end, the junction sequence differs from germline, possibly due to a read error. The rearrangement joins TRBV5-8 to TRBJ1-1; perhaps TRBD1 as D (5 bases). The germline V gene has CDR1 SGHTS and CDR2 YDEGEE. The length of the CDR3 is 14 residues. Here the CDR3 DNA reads TGTGCCAGCAGCTTTGGCAGGGTGAAGACTGAAGCTTTCTTT. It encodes CASSFGRVKTEAFF. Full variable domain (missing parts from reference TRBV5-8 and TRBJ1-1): EAGVTQSPTHLIKTRGQQATLRCSPISGHTSVYWYQQALGLGLQFLLWYDEGEERNRGNFPPRFSGRQFPNYSSELNVNALELEDSALYLCASSFGRVKTEAFFGQGTRLTVV.

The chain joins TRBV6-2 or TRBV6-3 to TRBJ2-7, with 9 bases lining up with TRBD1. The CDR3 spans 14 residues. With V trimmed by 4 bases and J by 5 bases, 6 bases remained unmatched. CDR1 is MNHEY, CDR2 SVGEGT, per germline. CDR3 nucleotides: TGTGCCAGCAGTTCCGGGACAGGGTACCACGAGCAGTACTTC. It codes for CASSSGTGYHEQYF.

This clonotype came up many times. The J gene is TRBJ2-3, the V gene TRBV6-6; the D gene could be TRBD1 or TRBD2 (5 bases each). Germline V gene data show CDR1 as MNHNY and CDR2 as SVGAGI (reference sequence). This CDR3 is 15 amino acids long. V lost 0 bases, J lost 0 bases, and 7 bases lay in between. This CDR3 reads CASSYSGPSTDTQYF. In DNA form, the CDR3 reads TGTGCCAGCAGTTACTCGGGACCCAGCACAGATACGCAGTATTTT.

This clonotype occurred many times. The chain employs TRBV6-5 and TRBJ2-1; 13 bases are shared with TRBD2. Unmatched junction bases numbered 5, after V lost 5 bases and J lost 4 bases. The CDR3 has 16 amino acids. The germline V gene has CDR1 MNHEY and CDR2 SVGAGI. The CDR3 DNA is TGTGCCAGCAGTACAAAGGGACTAGCGGGGTACAATGAGCAGTTCTTC. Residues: CASSTKGLAGYNEQFF.

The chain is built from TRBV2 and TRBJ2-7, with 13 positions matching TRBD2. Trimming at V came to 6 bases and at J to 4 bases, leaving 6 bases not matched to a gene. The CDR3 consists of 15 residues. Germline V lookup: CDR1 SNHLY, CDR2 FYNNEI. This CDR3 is CASSGLAGVEYEQYF. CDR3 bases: TGTGCCAGCAGCGGACTAGCGGGAGTTGAATACGAGCAGTACTTC.

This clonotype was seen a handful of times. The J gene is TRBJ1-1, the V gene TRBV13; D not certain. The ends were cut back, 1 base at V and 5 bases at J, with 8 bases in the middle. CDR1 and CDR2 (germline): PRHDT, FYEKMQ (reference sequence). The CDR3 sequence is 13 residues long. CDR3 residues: CASSLDPMTEAFF. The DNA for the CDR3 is TGTGCCAGCAGCTTAGACCCGATGACTGAAGCTTTCTTT.

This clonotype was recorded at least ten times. The CDR3 sequence: CASSLGLAGGKLYNEQFF. The DNA of the CDR3 is TGTGCCAGCAGTTTGGGACTAGCGGGAGGGAAGTTGTACAATGAGCAGTTCTTC. The chain combines TRBV12-3 or TRBV12-4 with TRBJ2-1; 16 nucleotides line up with TRBD2. J was trimmed by 4 bases and V by 3 bases; bases with no gene match: 6. The CDR3 covers 18 residues.

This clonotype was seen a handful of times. This CDR3 is CASSVGALAGGWNEQFF. The CDR3 coding sequence is TGTGCCAGCAGTGTAGGGGCGCTAGCGGGAGGCTGGAATGAGCAGTTCTTC. V and J are TRBV2 and TRBJ2-1; 11 nucleotides line up with TRBD2. The germline V gene has CDR1 SNHLY and CDR2 FYNNEI. J gave up 7 bases and V 4 bases, and 12 bases lay outside the gene matches. The CDR3 sequence is 17 residues long.

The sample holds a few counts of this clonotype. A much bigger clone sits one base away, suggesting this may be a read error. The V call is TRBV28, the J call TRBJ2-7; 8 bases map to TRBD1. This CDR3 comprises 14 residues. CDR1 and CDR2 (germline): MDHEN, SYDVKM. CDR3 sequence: CASSQRTGSYGQYF. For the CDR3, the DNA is TGTGCCAGCAGTCAGAGGACAGGGAGCTACGGGCAGTACTTC.